This passage covers 4 T cell receptor beta chains from one sample sequenced in a study of T-cell reconstitution after alpha-beta-depleted transplantation in children. This sample's TCRbeta library carried unique molecular identifier barcodes. TCRdb passed the PCR reads through MiXCR, listing each CDR3 protein once. The table has some 530,000 distinct CDR3 sequences, 9.5% to 15% seen once. The sequencing here drew on PBMCs from the stem cell graft donor, taken from the stem cell graft. Receptors were obtained from a human donor who donated a stem cell graft to a child with combined immunodeficiency.

The V gene is TRBV29-1, the J gene TRBJ2-7; the D is unclear. The length of the CDR3 is 15 residues. The germline V and J ends were trimmed by 1 base and 2 bases, with 15 bases remaining between them. Germline CDR1 reads SQVTM; CDR2 reads ANQGSEA. For the CDR3, the DNA is TGCAGCGTTGAAGTGGGAACAACGGCGGCCTACGAGCAGTACTTC. Residues: CSVEVGTTAAYEQYF.

The rearrangement uses TRBV11-2 and TRBJ2-5; a possible D gene is TRBD1 (5 bases). Germline values: CDR1 SGHAT, CDR2 FQNNGV. Trimming shortened V by 5 bases and J by 1 base, and 23 bases separated the two germline ends. The CDR3 contains 18 residues. CDR3 sequence (DNA): TGTGCCAGCAGCCTCAGCCTTGCGGATGTGGGGCTCCAAGAGACCCAGTACTTC. As protein: CASSLSLADVGLQETQYF.

This clonotype has only one observation. One end of the junction does not line up with germline, which may come from a read error. The chain carries TRBV12-3 or TRBV12-4 and TRBJ2-7; 9 positions match TRBD2. The CDR3 spans 15 residues. CDR3 protein: CASSYSGSASYVQYF. CDR3 coding DNA: TGTGCCAGCAGTTATAGCGGGAGCGCTTCCTACGTGCAGTACTTC.

The sample holds a few counts of this clonotype. V usage is TRBV20-1 and J usage is TRBJ1-1, with D possibly being TRBD1 (6 bases). Germline-derived CDR1 and CDR2 are DFQATT and SNEGSKA (reference sequence). V was clipped by 5 bases and J by 3 bases, with 16 bases between them. This CDR3 has 14 amino acids. CDR3 DNA: TGCAGTGCTGTAGTAGGGGGTTTTGACACTGAAGCTTTCTTT. Translated, it gives CSAVVGGFDTEAFF.